This TCR beta chain was recovered during a study of T cell responses to AZD1222 COVID-19 vaccine. Per the germline V gene, CDR1 is WNHNN and CDR2 is SYGVQD (reference sequence). This CDR3 is built from 16 residues. V was clipped by 4 bases and J by 7 bases; unmatched bases: 13. Measured with immunoSEQ multiplex PCR; TCRdb has only the in-frame clones, and not every one. The repertoire consists of 140,000 or so clones, with 85% to 95% occurring once and the leading ten covering roughly an eighth. About this clone: Its target is not known.

Study observations and caveats: The breadth and depth of Spike-specific TCRs increased once two AZD1222 doses had been given. The study sampled repertoires only after the peak T cell response. Among the donors, most were white British and more were female, and clonal diversity was possibly underestimated. Seropositive at baseline were only a handful of AZD1222 recipients.

This chain uses TRBV10-1 with TRBJ2-3, with 8 bases that match TRBD1. The sequencing here drew on peripheral blood, taken after recovery from COVID-19. This TCR derives from an adult who had recovered from COVID-19. The CDR3 DNA reads TGCGCCAGCAGTGGCGGACAGGGCGGCCTTGTTTATACGCAGTATTTT. Protein: CASSGGQGGLVYTQYF.